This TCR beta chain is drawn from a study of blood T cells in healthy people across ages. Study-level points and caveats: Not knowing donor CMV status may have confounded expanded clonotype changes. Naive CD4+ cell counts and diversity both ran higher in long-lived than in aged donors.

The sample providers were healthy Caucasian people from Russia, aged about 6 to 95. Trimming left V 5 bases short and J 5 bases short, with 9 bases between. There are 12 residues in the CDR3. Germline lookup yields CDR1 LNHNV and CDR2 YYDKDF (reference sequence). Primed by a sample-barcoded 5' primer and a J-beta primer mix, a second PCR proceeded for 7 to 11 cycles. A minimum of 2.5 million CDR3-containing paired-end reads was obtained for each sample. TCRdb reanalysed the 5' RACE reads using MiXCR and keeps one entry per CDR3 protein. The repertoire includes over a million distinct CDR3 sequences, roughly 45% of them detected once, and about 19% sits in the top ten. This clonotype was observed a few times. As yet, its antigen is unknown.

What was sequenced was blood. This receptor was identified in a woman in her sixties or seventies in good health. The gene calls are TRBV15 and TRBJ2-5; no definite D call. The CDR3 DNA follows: TGTGCCACCAGCCGACCTCGGGAGACCCAGTACTTC. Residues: CATSRPRETQYF.